These 26 T cell receptor beta chains came from one sample sequenced in a study of T-cell memory formation after mild COVID-19. TCRdb itself ran the 5' RACE reads through MiXCR, one entry per CDR3 protein. The table has over 400,000 distinct CDR3 sequences, less than 25% seen once; the top ten hold about 12%. Sample: PBMCs or a T cell subset sorted from them (not recorded which). All receptors derive from an adult woman who had mild COVID-19 (a few samples of this study predate the infection). Cell type and time point are not known.

This clonotype appeared a few times. This chain's CDR3 is CASRKTGGEGNEQFF. The CDR3 DNA reads TGTGCCAGCAGGAAGACAGGGGGAGAGGGTAATGAGCAGTTCTTC. The rearrangement uses TRBV6-2 or TRBV6-3 and TRBJ2-1; TRBD1 aligns across 9 bases. CDR1 is MNHEY, CDR2 SVGEGT, per germline. V was clipped by 6 bases and J by 7 bases; unmatched bases: 10. There are 15 residues in the CDR3.

This clonotype showed up many times. The chain uses TRBV4-2 and TRBJ2-3; TRBD2 agrees at 11 bases. Germline-derived CDR1 and CDR2 are LGHNA and YNFKEQ. V dropped 4 bases and J dropped 6; count of bases not matched to a gene: 9. The CDR3 covers 16 residues. This chain's CDR3 is CASSPLAGGPRDTQYF. CDR3 bases: TGTGCCAGCAGCCCATTAGCGGGGGGGCCTCGGGATACGCAGTATTTT.

This clonotype was detected ten times or more. The chain combines TRBV6-4 with TRBJ2-1; 14 nucleotides align to TRBD2. With 1 base clipped from V and 5 bases from J, the junction kept 10 bases outside the gene matches. Germline V gene sequence: CDR1 MRHNA, CDR2 SNTAGT. The CDR3 is made up of 19 amino acids. Here the CDR3 DNA reads TGTGCCAGCAGTGACTGGACTAGCGGGGGGCCCGACACCCACAATGAGCAGTTCTTC. Protein: CASSDWTSGGPDTHNEQFF.

This chain connects TRBV5-1 to TRBJ1-1, with 8 bases that match TRBD1. V lost 7 bases, J lost 9 bases, and 8 bases stayed unmatched. The CDR3 is 12 amino acids. CDR1 and CDR2 (germline): SGHRS, YFSETQ. In DNA, the CDR3 is TGCGCCAGCCCGGACGGGACAGGCCAAGCTTTCTTT. Translating it yields CASPDGTGQAFF.

This clonotype showed up just a few times. This chain joins TRBV7-9 and TRBJ1-1, with a tentative D call TRBD1 (5 bases). Germline CDR1 is SEHNR and CDR2 is FQNEAQ (reference sequence). V gave up 7 bases and J gave up 0 bases, with 12 bases separating them. The CDR3 spans 14 residues. The CDR3, as DNA: TGTGCCAGCATACGGGGGACGGTGAACACTGAAGCTTTCTTT. Translated, it gives CASIRGTVNTEAFF.

The chain combines TRBV6-5 with TRBJ2-7; 7 bases match TRBD1. The CDR3 spans 16 residues. After removal of 7 bases from V and 5 bases from J, the junction contained 17 bases not matched to a gene. Germline V lookup: CDR1 MNHEY, CDR2 SVGAGI. The CDR3 loop reads CASTLTGNSLSDEQYF. CDR3 sequence (DNA): TGTGCCAGCACTTTGACAGGGAACTCCCTAAGCGACGAGCAGTACTTC.

This clonotype was detected a few times. The rearrangement uses TRBV5-1 and TRBJ2-2; 8 nucleotides align to TRBD1. Germline CDR1 reads SGHRS; CDR2 reads YFSETQ. J gave up 5 bases and V 4 bases, and 7 bases lay outside the gene matches. The CDR3 extends over 15 amino acids. In nucleotides, the CDR3 is TGCGCCAGCAGCGAAGGACAGGGACTGACCGGGGAGCTGTTTTTT. Its protein is CASSEGQGLTGELFF.

The chain links TRBV6-2 or TRBV6-3 to TRBJ2-5; 7 positions match TRBD1. The CDR3 contains 15 residues. Germline loops: CDR1 MNHEY, CDR2 SVGEGT. The J segment lost 5 bases and the V segment lost 0 bases, leaving 6 bases of the junction unmatched. This chain's CDR3 is CASSYSRTGSETQYF. The CDR3 bases are TGTGCCAGCAGTTACTCGAGGACAGGTTCGGAGACCCAGTACTTC.

This clonotype was seen repeatedly, ten times or more. The J gene is TRBJ2-2, the V gene TRBV24-1; D might be TRBD2 (5 bases). Germline CDR1 KGHDR, CDR2 SFDVKD. The CDR3 runs 15 residues. Trimming took off 0 bases at V and 4 bases at J, with 8 bases between the two ends. The CDR3 DNA follows: TGTGCCACCAGTGATTTGCATCGGGGCACCGGGGAGCTGTTTTTT. Protein sequence: CATSDLHRGTGELFF.

The rearrangement joins TRBV7-3 to TRBJ2-1; 8 bases are shared with TRBD2. Germline V lookup: CDR1 SGHTA, CDR2 FQGTGA. The CDR3 contains 16 residues. V lost 5 bases to trimming and J lost 4 bases; unmatched junction nucleotides: 10. In DNA, the CDR3 is TGTGCCAGCAGCCAAGTGGGCGGGGGGCCGTACAATGAGCAGTTCTTC. Translated, it gives CASSQVGGGPYNEQFF.

This clonotype showed up just a few times. The V gene is TRBV5-5, the J gene TRBJ1-1; D ambiguous. The germline V and J ends were trimmed by 1 base and 5 bases, with 15 bases remaining between them. The CDR3 extends over 15 amino acids. Germline CDR1 and CDR2: SGHKS and YYEKEE (reference sequence). The CDR3 bases are TGTGCCAGCAGCTTGATTCCAGGAATGGGTACTGAAGCTTTCTTT. This translates into CASSLIPGMGTEAFF.

This clonotype appeared many times. The rearrangement links TRBV6-2 or TRBV6-3 to TRBJ2-1; D unresolved. CDR3 length: 16 residues. Trimming removed 6 bases from V and 0 bases from J, with 15 bases in between. Germline assignment: CDR1 MNHEY and CDR2 SVGEGT. CDR3 protein: CASSDPGPGSYNEQFF. Written as DNA, the CDR3 is TGTGCCAGCAGCGACCCCGGCCCCGGCTCCTACAATGAGCAGTTCTTC.

The J gene is TRBJ1-2, the V gene TRBV3-1, with unresolved D. Trimming removed 4 bases from V and 3 bases from J, with 12 bases in between. The CDR3 has 14 residues. The germline CDR1 and CDR2 sequences are LGHDT and YNNKEL (reference sequence). The CDR3 sequence is CASSPRPTDYGYTF. CDR3 DNA: TGTGCCAGCAGCCCACGCCCCACCGACTATGGCTACACCTTC.

Note on this clonotype: The junction differs from germline at one of its ends, possibly a read error. The rearrangement uses TRBV7-7 and TRBJ2-5, with 8 bases aligning to TRBD1. Germline V gene sequence: CDR1 SSHAT, CDR2 FNYEAQ (reference sequence). The CDR3 spans 13 residues. CDR3 residues: CASSTTGVETQYF. CDR3 coding DNA: TGTGCTAGCAGCACGACAGGGGTAGAGACCCAGTACTTC.

This clonotype was picked up a small number of times. DNA of the CDR3: TGCGCCAGCAGCTTGCGGGGAGAAGCAACCTACGAGCAGTACTTC. It translates to CASSLRGEATYEQYF. V and J are TRBV5-1 and TRBJ2-7; a weak D match, TRBD2 (5 bases). CDR3 size: 15 residues. Per germline, CDR1 SGHRS and CDR2 YFSETQ. Trimming stripped 1 base from V and 2 bases from J, with 13 bases between.

This clonotype was picked up a small number of times. The chain uses TRBV7-9 and TRBJ1-2, with 9 bases matching TRBD1. The length of the CDR3 is 14 residues. Per germline, CDR1 SEHNR and CDR2 FQNEAQ (reference sequence). V shed 3 bases and J 8 bases; nucleotides not matched to a gene: 7. The CDR3: CASSLGQGVLGYTF. The CDR3 nucleotides are TGTGCCAGCAGCTTGGGACAGGGAGTTTTAGGCTACACCTTC.

This chain joins TRBV6-5 and TRBJ2-3; TRBD2 agrees at 15 bases. V lost 0 bases to trimming and J lost 2 bases; unmatched junction nucleotides: 3. Germline V gives CDR1 MNHEY, CDR2 SVGAGI. The CDR3 is 18 amino acids. The CDR3: CASSYSGTSGRTTDTQYF. For the CDR3, the DNA is TGTGCCAGCAGTTACTCGGGGACTAGCGGGAGGACCACAGATACGCAGTATTTT.

This clonotype was detected ten times or more. V is TRBV5-1 and J is TRBJ1-1, with TRBD1 as a possible D gene (5 bases). Trimming cost V 4 bases and J 1 base, with 17 bases left between them. The CDR3 runs 16 residues. The germline gives CDR1 SGHRS, CDR2 YFSETQ. The CDR3 loop is CASSPKRGGPNTEAFF. The CDR3 DNA follows: TGCGCCAGCAGCCCAAAACGGGGGGGACCGAACACTGAAGCTTTCTTT.

The chain recombines TRBV25-1 with TRBJ1-2, with D tentatively TRBD1 (5 bases). V was pared by 3 bases and J by 4 bases, with 15 bases between. Germline assignment: CDR1 MGHDK and CDR2 SYGVNS. The length of the CDR3 is 15 residues. CDR3 residues: CASSDGGGGPYGYTF. The CDR3 nucleotides are TGTGCCAGCAGTGATGGGGGGGGTGGCCCCTATGGCTACACCTTC.

The chain has TRBV7-2 and TRBJ2-2; D may be TRBD1 or TRBD2 (5 bases each). In germline, CDR1 is SGHTA, CDR2 FQGNSA. The CDR3 loop spans 13 amino acids. Between the trimmed V and J ends, which lost 8 bases and 5 bases, there was a span of 12 bases. CDR3 DNA: TGTGCCAGCGAATGGGGGTTTACCGGGGAGCTGTTTTTT. Amino acids: CASEWGFTGELFF.

This clonotype has just a few counts. J is TRBJ1-1 and V is TRBV6-5; 7 bases fit TRBD1. CDR1 is MNHEY and CDR2 is SVGAGI in the germline V gene. The CDR3 totals 15 residues. With V trimmed by 6 bases and J by 1 base, 8 bases remained unmatched. In DNA form, the CDR3 reads TGTGCCAGCAGCAGACCGGGACAGCCGAACACTGAAGCTTTCTTT. This sequence encodes CASSRPGQPNTEAFF.

V and J are TRBV7-9 and TRBJ2-3, with TRBD2 matching 8 bases. Trimming cost V 7 bases and J 4 bases; bases outside gene matches: 7. Germline lookup yields CDR1 SEHNR and CDR2 FQNEAQ (reference sequence). This CDR3 is 14 amino acids long. CDR3 in DNA: TGTGCCAGCATCCCGGGGGGGCCCGCAGATACGCAGTATTTT. It encodes CASIPGGPADTQYF.

In its sample, this clonotype was seen a few times. This sequence joins TRBV4-2 and TRBJ2-1; D remains ambiguous. V was pared by 3 bases and J by 5 bases, with 5 bases between. The V gene's germline CDR1 is LGHNA and CDR2 YNFKEQ. The CDR3 covers 12 residues. In DNA, the CDR3 is TGTGCCAGCAGCCACCCAGACAATGAGCAGTTCTTC. Translating gives CASSHPDNEQFF.

A few counts support this clonotype. The chain has TRBV18 and TRBJ2-3; possible D gene TRBD2, 6 bases. Germline V gene data show CDR1 as KGHSH and CDR2 as LQKENI. This CDR3 has 13 amino acids. V was clipped by 4 bases and J by 4 bases, with 9 bases between them. The CDR3 spells CASSLAGSDTQYF. CDR3 in DNA: TGTGCCAGCTCACTGGCGGGGTCAGATACGCAGTATTTT.

This chain links TRBV5-5 with TRBJ1-1, with TRBD1 as a possible D gene (6 bases). This CDR3 has 16 residues. Trimming stripped 6 bases from V and 1 base from J, with 19 bases between. In germline, CDR1 is SGHKS, CDR2 YYEKEE (reference sequence). CDR3 residues: CASTLLGGTPNTEAFF. The CDR3 DNA sequence: TGTGCCAGCACCCTCTTAGGGGGGACACCGAACACTGAAGCTTTCTTT.

The V call is TRBV5-1, the J call TRBJ2-2; D remains ambiguous. Germline assignment: CDR1 SGHRS and CDR2 YFSETQ. This CDR3 has 12 amino acids. The ends were cut back, 4 bases at V and 7 bases at J, with 8 bases in the middle. The CDR3 coding sequence is TGCGCCAGCAGCCTGGGGTACGGGGAGCTGTTTTTT. The encoded protein is CASSLGYGELFF.